This T cell receptor (beta chain) was identified in a study of T cell repertoires in cytomegalovirus infection. Findings and caveats of the study: Dominating the ex vivo response were TCR beta clonotypes that were CMV-specific and HLA-C-restricted.

V shed 0 bases and J 4 bases; nucleotides not matched to a gene: 3. Germline V gene sequence: CDR1 SEHNR, CDR2 FQNEAQ (reference sequence). This CDR3 spans 17 amino acids. Notes on this clonotype: No antigen is known for it.

TCRdb processed the reads anew with MiXCR; each CDR3 protein has one entry. The data contain fewer than 350,000 distinct CDR3 sequences, 25% to 30% of them singletons. The rearrangement uses TRBV7-9 and TRBJ2-1, with TRBD2 identical over 13 bases. Here the sequenced sample was cultured PBMCs, taken from culture after CMV antigen stimulation. This sequence was found in a human donor in good health (CMV status not recorded). Some clones in this sample may be carry-over from other donors' samples. The CDR3 reads CASSLAQGLAGYNEQFF. The CDR3 DNA follows: TGTGCCAGCAGCTTAGCGCAGGGACTAGCGGGGTACAATGAGCAGTTCTTC.